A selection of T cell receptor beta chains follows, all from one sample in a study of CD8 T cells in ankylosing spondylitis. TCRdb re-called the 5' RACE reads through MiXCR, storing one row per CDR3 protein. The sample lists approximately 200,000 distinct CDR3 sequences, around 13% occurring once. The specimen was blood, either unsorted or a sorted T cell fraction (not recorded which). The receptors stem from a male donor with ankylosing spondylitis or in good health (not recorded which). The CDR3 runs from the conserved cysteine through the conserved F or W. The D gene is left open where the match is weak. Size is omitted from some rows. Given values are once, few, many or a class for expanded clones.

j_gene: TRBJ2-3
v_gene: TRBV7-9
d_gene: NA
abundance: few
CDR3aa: CASSWGRGADTQYF
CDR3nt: TGTGCCAGCAGCTGGGGACGGGGAGCCGATACGCAGTATTTT

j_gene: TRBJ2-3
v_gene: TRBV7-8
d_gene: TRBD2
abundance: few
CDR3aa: CASSLGLAGGPGDTQYF
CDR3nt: TGTGCCAGCAGCTTAGGGTTAGCGGGAGGGCCGGGAGATACGCAGTATTTT

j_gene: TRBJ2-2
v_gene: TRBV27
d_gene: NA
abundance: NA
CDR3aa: CASSPRQGELFF
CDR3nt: TGTGCCAGCAGTCCCAGACAGGGGGAGCTGTTTTTT

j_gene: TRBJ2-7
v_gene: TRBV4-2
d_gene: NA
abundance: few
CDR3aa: CASSPAADPGKYF
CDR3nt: TGTGCCAGCAGCCCCGCGGCGGACCCCGGGAAGTACTTC

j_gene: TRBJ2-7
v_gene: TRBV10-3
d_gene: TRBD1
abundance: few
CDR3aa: CAISPAGQGADEQYF
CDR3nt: TGTGCCATCAGCCCGGCGGGACAGGGTGCCGACGAGCAGTACTTC

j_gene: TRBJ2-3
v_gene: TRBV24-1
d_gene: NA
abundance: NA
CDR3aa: CATSARGSRDTQYF
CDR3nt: TGTGCCACCAGCGCCCGAGGGTCTAGAGATACGCAGTATTTT

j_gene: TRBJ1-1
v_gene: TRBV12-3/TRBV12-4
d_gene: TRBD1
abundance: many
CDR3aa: CASSLGLDRGNTEAFF
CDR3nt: TGTGCCAGCAGTTTGGGCCTCGACAGGGGAAACACTGAAGCTTTCTTT

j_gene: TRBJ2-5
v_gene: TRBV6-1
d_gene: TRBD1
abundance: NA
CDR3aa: CASSEIVGDRGSETQYF
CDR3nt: TGTGCCAGCAGTGAAATTGTAGGGGACAGGGGGTCAGAGACCCAGTACTTC

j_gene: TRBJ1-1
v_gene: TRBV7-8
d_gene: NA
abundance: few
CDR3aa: CASSLARAQSSTEAFF
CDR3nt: TGTGCCAGCAGCTTAGCGCGTGCCCAGAGCTCCACTGAAGCTTTCTTT

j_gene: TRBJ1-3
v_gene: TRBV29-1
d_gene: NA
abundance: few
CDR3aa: CSGVSGNTIYF
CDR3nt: TGCAGCGGGGTCTCTGGAAACACCATATATTTT

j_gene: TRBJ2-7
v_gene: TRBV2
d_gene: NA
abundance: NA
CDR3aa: CASRSFDSYEQYF
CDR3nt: TGTGCCAGCAGATCTTTTGACAGCTACGAGCAGTACTTC

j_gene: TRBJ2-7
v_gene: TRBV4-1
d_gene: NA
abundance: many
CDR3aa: CASSQGNEQYF
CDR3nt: TGCGCCAGCAGCCAAGGGAACGAGCAGTACTTC

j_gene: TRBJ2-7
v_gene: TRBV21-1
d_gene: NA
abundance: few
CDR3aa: CASSKGWGDSRAYEQYF
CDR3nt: TGTGCCAGCAGCAAAGGTTGGGGGGACTCTCGGGCCTACGAGCAGTACTTC

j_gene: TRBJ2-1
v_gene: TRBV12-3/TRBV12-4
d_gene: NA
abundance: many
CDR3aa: CASSHPGYNEQFF
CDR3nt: TGTGCCAGCAGCCACCCGGGGTACAATGAGCAGTTCTTC

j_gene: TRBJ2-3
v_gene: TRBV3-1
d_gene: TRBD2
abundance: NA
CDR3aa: CASSQVSGMADTQYF
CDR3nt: TGTGCCAGCAGCCAAGTTAGCGGGATGGCAGATACGCAGTATTTT

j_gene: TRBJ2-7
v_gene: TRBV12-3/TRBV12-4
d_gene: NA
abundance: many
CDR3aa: CASSSAGFLQYF
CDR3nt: TGTGCCAGCAGCTCAGCCGGGTTTTTGCAGTACTTC

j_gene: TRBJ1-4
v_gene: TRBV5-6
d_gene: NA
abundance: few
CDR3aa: CASSLGRGTPQFF
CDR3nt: TGTGCCAGCAGCCTCGGTCGGGGGACACCCCAGTTTTTT

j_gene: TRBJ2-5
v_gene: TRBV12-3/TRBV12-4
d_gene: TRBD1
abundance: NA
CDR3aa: CASSSTSPGQQNQETQYF
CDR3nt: TGTGCCAGCAGTTCAACCTCCCCGGGACAGCAAAACCAAGAGACCCAGTACTTC

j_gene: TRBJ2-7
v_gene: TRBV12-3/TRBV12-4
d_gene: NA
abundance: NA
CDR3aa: CASSLQGIGEQYF
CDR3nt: TGTGCCAGCAGTTTGCAGGGAATAGGGGAGCAGTACTTC

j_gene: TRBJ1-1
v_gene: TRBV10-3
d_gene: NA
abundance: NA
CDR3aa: CAISETREKAFF
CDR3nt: TGTGCCATCAGTGAGACCCGGGAAAAAGCTTTCTTT

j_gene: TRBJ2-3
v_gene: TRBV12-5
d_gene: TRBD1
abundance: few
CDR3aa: CASGSGQGADTQYF
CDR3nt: TGTGCTAGTGGTTCGGGACAGGGGGCAGATACGCAGTATTTT

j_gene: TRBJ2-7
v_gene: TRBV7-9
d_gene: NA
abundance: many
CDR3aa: CASSGGRGVHPYEQYF
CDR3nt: TGTGCCAGCAGCGGGGGGCGAGGTGTCCACCCCTACGAGCAGTACTTC

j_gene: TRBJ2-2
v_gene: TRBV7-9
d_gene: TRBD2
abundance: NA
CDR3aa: CASSQSGLAGPGELFF
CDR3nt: TGTGCCAGCAGCCAATCGGGACTAGCGGGACCCGGGGAGCTGTTTTTT

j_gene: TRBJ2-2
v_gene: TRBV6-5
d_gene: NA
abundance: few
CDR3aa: CASSYWGDTGELFF
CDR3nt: TGTGCCAGCAGTTACTGGGGGGACACCGGGGAGCTGTTTTTT

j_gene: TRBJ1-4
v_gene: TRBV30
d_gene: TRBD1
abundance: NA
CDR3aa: CAWSEGQGYEKLFF
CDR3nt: TGTGCCTGGAGTGAGGGACAGGGATACGAAAAACTGTTTTTT

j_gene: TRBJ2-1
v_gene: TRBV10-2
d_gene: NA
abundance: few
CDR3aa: CASSESGQGNEQFF
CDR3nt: TGCGCCAGCAGTGAGAGTGGGCAGGGCAATGAGCAGTTCTTC

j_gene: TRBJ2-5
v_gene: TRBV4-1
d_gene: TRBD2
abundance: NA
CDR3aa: CASSQTSEETQYF
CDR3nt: TGCGCCAGCAGCCAGACTAGCGAGGAGACCCAGTACTTC